This paragraph reports one T cell receptor beta chain. Its antigen is currently unknown. The table came from immunoSEQ multiplex PCR; TCRdb's copy has only in-frame clones and leaves some out. Of over 120,000 clones listed, 88% are singletons. The data were taken from a study of radiation and T cells in renal cell carcinoma. Overall study context: Nephrectomy followed 15 Gy stereotactic body radiation by 4 weeks.

Study-level results: From baseline, blood top tumor clonotypes peaked at 2 weeks post-radiation.

Time point given: baseline pretreatment blood. Treatment defined: 15 Gy SBRT to primary tumor, nephrectomy 4 weeks later. This renal cell carcinoma was of the clear cell type. Sequenced here: blood, sampled from a patient whose treatment included radiotherapy and nephrectomy. The sequence derives from a woman aged 45-60 years with renal cell carcinoma.

The CDR3 spells CASSLAVANQPQHF. The CDR3, as DNA: TGTGCCAGCAGCTTAGCAGTTGCCAATCAGCCCCAGCATTTT. This chain joins TRBV7-2 and TRBJ1-5; D is unresolved. This CDR3 spans 14 amino acids. CDR1 is SGHTA and CDR2 is FQGNSA in the germline V gene. Trimming shortened V by 0 bases and J by 3 bases, and 6 bases separated the two germline ends.